Included here is one T cell receptor beta chain sequence, with context. Antigen unknown. Libraries were prepared by immunoSEQ multiplex PCR; TCRdb keeps only in-frame clonotypes and omits some of them. The table records roughly 150,000 clones, approximately 92% of them present only once. Researchers grouped second doses given at about 4 or about 12 weeks into one pool. The V end was cut by 3 bases, the J end by 6 bases, with 7 bases between. This CDR3 region has 12 residues. Germline-derived CDR1 and CDR2 are SGHVS and FNYEAQ. The record originates from a study of T cell responses to AZD1222 COVID-19 vaccine. Study outcomes and limitations: Repertoires were collected only later (after the peak T cell response had occurred). Donor demographics were predominantly white British with a female majority; clonal diversity may be underestimated. CD4 TCRs covered the whole spike, strongest at regions 160-218 and 743-854.

This specimen was peripheral blood, taken 28 days after the second AZD1222 dose. The chain employs TRBV7-6 and TRBJ2-3, with D unresolved. The TCR originated in an adult who received the AZD1222 COVID-19 vaccine. CDR3 in amino acids: CASSFGSDTQYF. The CDR3 DNA is TGTGCCAGCAGCTTTGGTTCCGATACGCAGTATTTT.